These T cell receptor beta chains were read from a single sample in a study of T cell responses to AZD1222 COVID-19 vaccine. TCRdb's table, derived via immunoSEQ multiplex PCR, lists solely in-frame clones and lacks some. The sample records 95,000 to 150,000 clones, 88% being singletons. The sequenced sample was peripheral blood, obtained on day 0 of AZD1222 vaccination. The origin of the receptors is an adult in good health. Both conserved end residues are part of each CDR3. Each record gives: J gene, CDR3 length, V gene, clone size, D gene, CDR3 DNA, CDR3 protein. A D gene is named only where the DNA matches it firmly. Where a row states a size, it is once, few, many or the class of an expanded clone; other rows omit it.

>TRBJ1-5|13|TRBV6-4|NA|NA
TGTGCCAGCAGTGAAGAAGTGGATCAGCCCCAGCATTTT
CASSEEVDQPQHF
>TRBJ2-7|15|TRBV27|NA|TRBD1
TGTGCCAGCAGTTTAGGGACAGCTCCAGCCTACGAGCAGTACTTC
CASSLGTAPAYEQYF
>TRBJ2-2|15|TRBV5-1|NA|TRBD1
TGCGCCAGCAGCACGGGACAGACGAACACCGGGGAGCTGTTTTTT
CASSTGQTNTGELFF
>TRBJ2-2|15|TRBV27|NA|TRBD1
TGTGCCAGCAGTACCCGACAGGGCCACACCGGGGAGCTGTTTTTT
CASSTRQGHTGELFF
>TRBJ1-1|12|TRBV10-3|NA|TRBD1
TGTGCCGTCAGACAGGGCAGCACTGAAGCTTTCTTT
CAVRQGSTEAFF
>TRBJ1-2|18|TRBV5-8|NA|TRBD1
TGTGCCAGCAGCCTCCGAGGGGGACAGGTGGGGATTAACTATGGCTACACCTTC
CASSLRGGQVGINYGYTF
>TRBJ1-1|13|TRBV5-8|NA|NA
TGTGCCAGCAGCTTGGATGGGGGACATATGGCTTTCTTT
CASSLDGGHMAFF
>TRBJ2-2|15|TRBV28|NA|NA
TGTGCCAGCAGAACAGGGGACTTGAACACCGGGGAGCTGTTTTTT
CASRTGDLNTGELFF
>TRBJ1-1|16|TRBV6-2/TRBV6-3|NA|TRBD1
TGTGCCAGCAGTCCCCACTACAGGGGTGAAGAGACTGAAGCTTTCTTT
CASSPHYRGEETEAFF
>TRBJ2-3|11|TRBV3-1/TRBV3-2|NA|NA
TGTGCCAGCAGCCACACAGATACGCAGTATTTT
CASSHTDTQYF
>TRBJ2-7|19|TRBV7-3|few|TRBD2
TGTGCCAGCAGCTCCGTTAAAGGGGGAGGAGCGGGAGGGCCCTACGAGCAGTACTTC
CASSSVKGGGAGGPYEQYF
>TRBJ1-1|14|TRBV12-5|NA|NA
TGTGCTAGTGGTTTAGGACAACCTAACACTGAAGCTTTCTTT
CASGLGQPNTEAFF
>TRBJ2-5|12|TRBV5-4|NA|NA
TGTGCCAGCAGCTTCGATCAGTGGGCCCAGTACTTC
CASSFDQWAQYF
>TRBJ2-1|16|TRBV11-2|NA|NA
TGTGCCAGCAGCTTAAGAGGTGGCAGGGAGGGGGATGAGCAGTTCTTC
CASSLRGGREGDEQFF
>TRBJ1-1|13|TRBV6-5|NA|NA
TGTGCCAGCAGTCCGACGGGGCGCCCTGAAGCTTTCTTT
CASSPTGRPEAFF
>TRBJ1-1|13|TRBV10-3|few|TRBD1
TGTGCCACCCTTGACAGGGGTGAAACTGAAGCTTTCTTT
CATLDRGETEAFF
>TRBJ1-2|14|TRBV7-9|NA|NA
TGTGCCAGCAGCCCTGGGAGATCGAACTATGGCTACACCTTC
CASSPGRSNYGYTF
>TRBJ2-1|14|TRBV21-1|NA|NA
TGTGCCAGCAGCAAAGAGGGGGGTAGGAATGAGCAGTTCTTC
CASSKEGGRNEQFF
>TRBJ1-5|14|TRBV4-2|few|NA
TGTGCCAGCAGCCAAGATGAGTTAAATCAGCCCCAGCATTTT
CASSQDELNQPQHF
>TRBJ2-7|16|TRBV27|NA|TRBD1
TGTGCCAGCAGTTTAAGGTTCGGGACAGGGAACGGCGAGCAGTACTTC
CASSLRFGTGNGEQYF
>TRBJ2-1|14|TRBV19|NA|NA
TGTGCCAGTAGTATCCCCGCTAGCCCCAATGAGCAGTTCTTC
CASSIPASPNEQFF
>TRBJ1-6|16|TRBV27|NA|NA
TGTGCCAGCAGTAGCTACGAGCCCACCTATAATTCACCCCTCCACTTT
CASSSYEPTYNSPLHF
>TRBJ1-1|12|TRBV7-8|NA|NA
TGTGCCAGCAGCTTATCTATGGGAGTGGGTTTCTTT
CASSLSMGVGFF
>TRBJ1-4|16|TRBV13|NA|NA
TGTGCCAGCAGCTTAGCGAGGCGACAGGCCAATGAAAAACTGTTTTTT
CASSLARRQANEKLFF
>TRBJ1-1|15|TRBV19|NA|TRBD1
TGTGCCAGTAGGGGGACAGGGGGTGGAGGGACTGAAGCTTTCTTT
CASRGTGGGGTEAFF
>TRBJ1-1|16|TRBV5-6|NA|NA
TGTGCCAGCAGCTTTTTGGGGATTGGTATGAACACTGAAGCTTTCTTT
CASSFLGIGMNTEAFF
>TRBJ1-1|15|TRBV7-9|NA|NA
TGTGCCAGCAGCTTAACTCCCCCGCGGAACACTGAAGCTTTCTTT
CASSLTPPRNTEAFF
>TRBJ2-3|13|TRBV6-5|NA|NA
TGTGCCAGCAAACGGGAGCGGACAGATACGCAGTATTTT
CASKRERTDTQYF
>TRBJ1-2|14|TRBV15|NA|TRBD1
TGTGCCACCGGACAGGCCAACCGTCCGTATGGCTACACCTTC
CATGQANRPYGYTF
>TRBJ1-6|15|TRBV28|NA|NA
TGTGCCAGCAGCCTCCCCCACAGGGTGGAGTCACCCCTCCACTTT
CASSLPHRVESPLHF
>TRBJ1-2|14|TRBV2|medium-sized|NA
TGTGCCAGCAGTGAAGCCACAGGGAGTTATGGCTACACCTTC
CASSEATGSYGYTF
>TRBJ1-6|12|TRBV6-2/TRBV6-3|few|NA
TGTGCCAGCAGTACAGGGCCCTCACCCCTCCACTTT
CASSTGPSPLHF
>TRBJ2-7|16|TRBV5-1|NA|TRBD1
TGCGCCAGCAGCCGTACAGGGGTGGGTGTCGGGTACGAGCAGTACTTC
CASSRTGVGVGYEQYF
>TRBJ1-2|14|TRBV28|NA|TRBD1
TGTGCCAGCAGTACCCAAGGACAGGGCTATGGCTACACCTTC
CASSTQGQGYGYTF
>TRBJ2-3|16|TRBV24-1|NA|TRBD2
TGTGCCACCAGTGACCAAAGCGGGGCCCGCACAGATACGCAGTATTTT
CATSDQSGARTDTQYF
>TRBJ1-6|15|TRBV18|NA|TRBD1
TGTGCCAGCTCACCACCGGGACAGGGTGATTCACCCCTCCACTTT
CASSPPGQGDSPLHF
>TRBJ1-1|14|TRBV21-1|NA|NA
TGTGCCAGCAGGGACAGGGACGGTAGCACTGAAGCTTTCTTT
CASRDRDGSTEAFF
>TRBJ1-4|18|TRBV14|NA|TRBD1
TGTGCCAGCAGCCACTCCCGGGACAGGGGGCGCATAAAGGAAAAACTGTTTTTT
CASSHSRDRGRIKEKLFF
>TRBJ1-1|14|TRBV5-1|NA|NA
TGCGCCAGCCGCATTGGGCCTTTGAACACTGAAGCTTTCTTT
CASRIGPLNTEAFF
>TRBJ1-1|14|TRBV19|once|NA
TGTGCCAGTAGGGACCCGGGGTGGGGCACTGAAGCTTTCTTT
CASRDPGWGTEAFF
>TRBJ1-5|15|TRBV2|NA|NA
TGTGCCAGCACCGAGGGGGGACGCGTCAATCAGCCCCAGCATTTT
CASTEGGRVNQPQHF
>TRBJ1-4|15|TRBV5-1|NA|NA
TGCGCCAGCAGCCTTCTTGGGGGCTTTAGTGGAAAACTGTTTTTT
CASSLLGGFSGKLFF
>TRBJ1-2|17|TRBV19|NA|NA
TGTGCCAGTAGTAGCCGGGGGAGGGGCCAGGACGGCTATGGCTACACCTTC
CASSSRGRGQDGYGYTF
>TRBJ1-1|13|TRBV9|NA|NA
TGTGCCAGCAGCTCCCGCCAGGGCACTGAAGCTTTCTTT
CASSSRQGTEAFF
>TRBJ1-5|17|TRBV28|NA|TRBD1
TGTGCCAGCAGTTTTCACCAGTACGGGACAGGGAATCAGCCCCAGCATTTT
CASSFHQYGTGNQPQHF
>TRBJ2-2|17|TRBV7-8|NA|TRBD2
TGTGCCAGCAGGATAAGAGGTCTAGCGGGAGACCCCGGGGAGCTGTTTTTT
CASRIRGLAGDPGELFF
>TRBJ1-6|14|TRBV28|NA|NA
TGTGCCAGCAGTCCTCCGGGTAATCGGTCACCCCTCCACTTT
CASSPPGNRSPLHF
>TRBJ1-5|15|TRBV19|NA|NA
TGTGCCAGTAGTATCGGCAGGGCGGGCAATCAGCCCCAGCATTTT
CASSIGRAGNQPQHF
>TRBJ1-1|14|TRBV4-1|NA|TRBD1
TGCGCCAGCAGCCAGCGGACAGGGAACACTGAAGCTTTCTTT
CASSQRTGNTEAFF
>TRBJ2-1|15|TRBV27|NA|NA
TGTGCCAGCAGTTTACGGGGAAGCTCCTACAATGAGCAGTTCTTC
CASSLRGSSYNEQFF
>TRBJ1-1|14|TRBV27|NA|TRBD1
TGTGCCAGCAGTTTAGACAGGGGGGACACTGAAGCTTTCTTT
CASSLDRGDTEAFF
>TRBJ1-1|13|TRBV7-3|NA|NA
TGTGCCAGCAGCCAACAGGGGAACACTGAAGCTTTCTTT
CASSQQGNTEAFF
>TRBJ2-1|15|TRBV24-1|NA|TRBD2
TGTGCCACCAGGAGGACTAGCGGGGGGGTCGATGAGCAGTTCTTC
CATRRTSGGVDEQFF
>TRBJ2-1|17|TRBV27|medium-sized|NA
TGTGCCAGCAGTCCGGGTGGGGGTGGAAGCTCCTACAATGAGCAGTTCTTC
CASSPGGGGSSYNEQFF
>TRBJ1-1|13|TRBV7-9|NA|NA
TGTGCCAGCAGCAAAGAGACGAACACTGAAGCTTTCTTT
CASSKETNTEAFF